These 15 T cell receptor beta chains came from one sample sequenced in a study of T cell responses to AZD1222 COVID-19 vaccine. Assay: immunoSEQ multiplex PCR; the TCRdb copy retains only in-frame clones and omits some. The sample records some 170,000 clones, 92% being singletons. Sequences were derived from peripheral blood, sampled on day 0 of MenACWY control vaccination. The receptors stem from an adult in good health.

The chain has TRBV18 and TRBJ1-1, with no clear D. Per the germline V gene, CDR1 is KGHSH and CDR2 is LQKENI. The length of the CDR3 is 13 residues. V was cut by 6 bases and J by 4 bases, with 12 bases left in between. The CDR3 region is CASSQVSSTEAFF. The CDR3 DNA sequence: TGTGCCAGCTCCCAGGTGAGCAGCACTGAAGCTTTCTTT.

V gene TRBV28 combines with J gene TRBJ2-2, with D hard to call. Germline CDR1 and CDR2: MDHEN and SYDVKM. Trimming shortened V by 1 base and J by 0 bases, and 12 bases separated the two germline ends. This CDR3 region has 17 residues. CDR3 region: CASSLSGTHANTGELFF. The DNA for the CDR3 is TGTGCCAGCAGTTTATCCGGCACTCACGCGAACACCGGGGAGCTGTTTTTT.

The V call is TRBV7-2, the J call TRBJ2-3; 13 nucleotides line up with TRBD2. CDR1 is SGHTA and CDR2 is FQGNSA in the germline V gene. The CDR3 sequence is 15 residues long. The ends lost 7 bases at V and 5 bases at J; junction bases unmatched: 6. The CDR3 DNA reads TGTGCCAGCACTTGGACTAGCGGGAGAAAAGATACGCAGTATTTT. Its translation: CASTWTSGRKDTQYF.

J is TRBJ1-3 and V is TRBV3-1 (or the pseudogene TRBV3-2), with TRBD1 as a possible D gene (5 bases). CDR3 length: 15 amino acids. The ends were cut back, 1 base at V and 4 bases at J, with 11 bases in the middle. In germline, CDR1 is LGHDT, CDR2 YNNKEL (reference sequence). CDR3 amino acids: CASSQGLGDGNTIYF. For the CDR3, the DNA is TGTGCCAGCAGCCAAGGTTTAGGGGACGGAAACACCATATATTTT.

The gene calls are TRBV11-1 and TRBJ2-1, with 9 bases fitting TRBD2. V shed 2 bases and J 9 bases; nucleotides not matched to a gene: 8. The V gene's germline CDR1 is SGHAT and CDR2 FQDESV (reference sequence). CDR3 length equals 15 residues. The CDR3 here is CASSLILAGRGEQFF. DNA of the CDR3: TGTGCCAGCAGCTTAATCCTAGCGGGGCGGGGTGAGCAGTTCTTC. The full variable domain, its missing parts supplied by reference TRBV11-1 and TRBJ2-1, is EAEVAQSPRYKITEKSQAVAFWCDPISGHATLYWYRQILGQGPELLVQFQDESVVDDSQLPKDRFSAERLKGVDSTLKIQPAELGDSAMYLCASSLILAGRGEQFFGPGTRLTVL.

This chain uses TRBV11-3 with TRBJ2-1, with TRBD2 identical over 9 bases. The CDR3 is made up of 16 amino acids. V lost 0 bases, J lost 4 bases, and 4 bases stayed unmatched. Germline CDR1 reads SGHNT; CDR2 reads YENEEA. CDR3 nucleotides: TGTGCCAGCAGCTTAGATAGCGGGAGTGGTTACAATGAGCAGTTCTTC. This gives the protein CASSLDSGSGYNEQFF.

This clone has a single count. This chain's CDR3 is CASRRQGGTEAFF. The CDR3 coding sequence is TGTGCCAGTAGGAGACAGGGGGGCACTGAAGCTTTCTTT. This chain connects TRBV19 to TRBJ1-1; 9 nucleotides line up with TRBD1. CDR1 is LNHDA, CDR2 SQIVND, per germline (reference sequence). J gave up 4 bases and V 6 bases, and 3 bases lay outside the gene matches. The length of the CDR3 is 13 residues.

The DNA of the CDR3 is TGTGCCAGCAGCGGTCAGCCCCAGCATTTT. This translates into CASSGQPQHF. The rearrangement links TRBV21-1 to TRBJ1-5. TRBV21-1 is assigned pseudogene status. The CDR3 sequence is 10 residues long.

In this sample, this clone turned up once. The CDR3 region is CAWSDYPGTSGSYEQFF. The DNA of the CDR3 is TGTGCCTGGAGTGATTATCCCGGGACTAGCGGGAGTTATGAGCAGTTCTTC. This chain uses TRBV30 with TRBJ2-1, with 14 positions matching TRBD2. V lost 1 base to trimming and J lost 8 bases; unmatched junction nucleotides: 10. Germline CDR1 GTSNPN, CDR2 SVGIG (reference sequence). The CDR3 runs to 17 residues.

This clone appeared a few times. J is TRBJ1-6 and V is TRBV7-2; 10 bases align to TRBD1. Germline loops: CDR1 SGHTA, CDR2 FQGNSA. This CDR3 region has 16 residues. V trimming: 5 bases; J trimming: 12 bases; junction bases outside the gene matches: 13. CDR3 sequence reads: CASSPRGDRGGLPLHF. The CDR3 nucleotides are TGTGCCAGCAGCCCCAGGGGGGACAGGGGAGGGTTACCCCTCCACTTT.

The chain uses TRBV7-2 and TRBJ2-1; 7 bases agree with TRBD1. This CDR3 has 15 residues. The V gene's germline CDR1 is SGHTA and CDR2 FQGNSA. V lost 2 bases and J lost 6; bases outside the gene matches: 7. The CDR3 DNA sequence: TGTGCCAGCAGCTTATCCGGGACAGCGATCAATGAGCAGTTCTTC. Amino acids: CASSLSGTAINEQFF.

The chain employs TRBV11-2 and TRBJ2-1; TRBD2 matches at 8 bases. Germline lookup yields CDR1 SGHAT and CDR2 FQNNGV. Losses at the gene ends were 0 bases for V and 6 bases for J; bases not matched to a gene: 4. This CDR3 is built from 15 residues. The CDR3 protein is CASSLEGLDINEQFF. Here the CDR3 DNA reads TGTGCCAGCAGCTTAGAGGGACTAGACATCAATGAGCAGTTCTTC.

The V gene is TRBV24-1, the J gene TRBJ2-7; 7 bases are shared with TRBD1. Germline V gene lookup returns CDR1 KGHDR and CDR2 SFDVKD. The CDR3 covers 18 residues. With 4 bases clipped from V and 1 base from J, the junction kept 15 bases outside the gene matches. CDR3 region: CATSDLPVTGLRSYEQYF. CDR3 DNA: TGTGCCACCAGTGACCTTCCTGTGACAGGGTTGAGGTCCTACGAGCAGTACTTC.

The chain couples TRBV27 to TRBJ1-2; 7 bases are a match to TRBD1. CDR1 MNHEY and CDR2 SMNVEV come from the germline V gene (reference sequence). J lost 4 bases, V lost 5 bases, and 19 bases had no gene match. The CDR3 length is 18 residues. The CDR3 DNA follows: TGTGCCAGCAGTCCCTCTAGGGGGCTCGGTGACAGGGTCTATGGCTACACCTTC. Its translation is CASSPSRGLGDRVYGYTF.

The genes are TRBV27 and TRBJ2-3; the D gene is possibly TRBD2 (6 bases). From germline, CDR1 is MNHEY and CDR2 SMNVEV (reference sequence). The CDR3 is made up of 15 amino acids. The V end was cut by 8 bases, the J end by 4 bases, with 19 bases between. CDR3 residues: CASSLGTSRPDTQYF. In DNA, the CDR3 is TGTGCCAGCTCCCTTGGTACTAGCCGGCCAGATACGCAGTATTTT.